These 3 T cell receptor beta chains originate from one sample sequenced in a study of chemoradiotherapy in HPV16-positive cancers. Only in-frame clones appear in the TCRdb table, and some are missing; sequencing was by immunoSEQ multiplex PCR. Here the sample spans about 14,000 clones, approximately 91% being singletons. The specimen was blood, collected from a patient who underwent chemoradiotherapy. The source is a human donor with HPV-associated anogenital cancer.

The CDR3 reads CASRKLMAGHQWNTEAFF. In DNA form, the CDR3 reads TGTGCCAGCAGGAAGCTCATGGCGGGACACCAGTGGAACACTGAAGCTTTCTTT. The chain has TRBV7-8 and TRBJ1-1, with a tentative D call TRBD1 (6 bases). This CDR3 has 18 amino acids. V was cut by 6 bases and J by 1 base, with 24 bases left in between. Germline CDR1 SGHVS, CDR2 FQNEAQ.

This clone was seen a few times. The chain recombines TRBV5-1 with TRBJ1-6; D is ambiguous. V dropped 4 bases and J dropped 7 bases, with 12 bases sitting between them. CDR3 length: 14 amino acids. Germline assignment: CDR1 SGHRS and CDR2 YFSETQ. CDR3 sequence: CASSGGRTNSPLHF. CDR3 DNA sequence: TGCGCCAGCAGCGGCGGGCGCACCAATTCACCCCTCCACTTT.

The chain recombines TRBV21-1 with TRBJ2-4; TRBD1, the table's D call, lacks a check against the DNA. TRBV21-1 is recorded as a pseudogene. The CDR3 is 16 amino acids. CDR3 sequence (DNA): TGTGCCAGCACCATGGGACAGTTTGACGCCAAAAACATTCAGTACTTC. It is translated as CASTMGQFDAKNIQYF.